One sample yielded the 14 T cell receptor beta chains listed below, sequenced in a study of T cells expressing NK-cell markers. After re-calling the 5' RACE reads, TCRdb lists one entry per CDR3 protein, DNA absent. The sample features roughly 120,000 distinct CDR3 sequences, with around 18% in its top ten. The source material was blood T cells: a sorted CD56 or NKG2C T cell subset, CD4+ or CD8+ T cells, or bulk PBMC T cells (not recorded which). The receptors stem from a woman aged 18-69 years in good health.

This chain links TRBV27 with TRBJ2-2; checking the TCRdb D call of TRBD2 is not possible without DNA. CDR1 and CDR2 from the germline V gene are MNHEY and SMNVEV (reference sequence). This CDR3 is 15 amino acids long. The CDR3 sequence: CASSPGTRNTGELFF.

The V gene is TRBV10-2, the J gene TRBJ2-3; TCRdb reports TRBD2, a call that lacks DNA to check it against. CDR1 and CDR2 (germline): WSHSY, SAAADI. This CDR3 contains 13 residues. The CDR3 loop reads CASSRLAVDTQYF.

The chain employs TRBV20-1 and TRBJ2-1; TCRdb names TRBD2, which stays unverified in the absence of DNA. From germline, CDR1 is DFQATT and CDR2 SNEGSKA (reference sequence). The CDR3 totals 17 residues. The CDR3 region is CSGTSGSFGEVYNEQFF.

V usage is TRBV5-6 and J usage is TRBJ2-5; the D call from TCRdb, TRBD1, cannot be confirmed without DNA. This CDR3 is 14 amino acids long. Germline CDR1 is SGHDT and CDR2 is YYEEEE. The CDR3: CASSRPEVQETQYF.

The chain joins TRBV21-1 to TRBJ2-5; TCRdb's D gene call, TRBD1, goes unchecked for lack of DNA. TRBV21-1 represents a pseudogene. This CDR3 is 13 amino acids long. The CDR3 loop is CASSHTGGKTQYF.

CDR3 sequence: CASSWDRGHEQYF. The V gene is TRBV6-2 or TRBV6-3, the J gene TRBJ2-7; TCRdb indicates TRBD1, and absent DNA this call remains unverified. The germline V gene encodes CDR1 MNHEY and CDR2 SVGEGT. The CDR3 extends over 13 amino acids.

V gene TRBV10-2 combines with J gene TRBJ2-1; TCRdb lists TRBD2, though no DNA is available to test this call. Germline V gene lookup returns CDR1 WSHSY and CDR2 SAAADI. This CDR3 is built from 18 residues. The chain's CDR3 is CASTGLADGFSAYNEQFF.

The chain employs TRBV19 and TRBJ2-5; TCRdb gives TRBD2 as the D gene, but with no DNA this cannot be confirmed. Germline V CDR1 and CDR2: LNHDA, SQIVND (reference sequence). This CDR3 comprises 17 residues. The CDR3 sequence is CASSILPFALDQETQYF. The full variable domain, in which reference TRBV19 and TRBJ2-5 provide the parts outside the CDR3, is DGGITQSPKYLFRKEGQNVTLSCEQNLNHDAMYWYRQDPGQGLRLIYYSQIVNDFQKGDIAEGYSVSREKKESFPLTVTSAQKNPTAFYLCASSILPFALDQETQYFGPGTRLLVL.

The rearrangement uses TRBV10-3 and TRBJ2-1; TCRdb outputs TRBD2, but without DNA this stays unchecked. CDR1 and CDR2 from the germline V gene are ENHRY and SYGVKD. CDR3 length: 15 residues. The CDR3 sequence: CAISGSGGVYNEQFF.

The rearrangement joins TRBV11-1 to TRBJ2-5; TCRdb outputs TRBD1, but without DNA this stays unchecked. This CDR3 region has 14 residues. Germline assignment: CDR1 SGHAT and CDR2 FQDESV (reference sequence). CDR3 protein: CASSLQGNRETQYF.

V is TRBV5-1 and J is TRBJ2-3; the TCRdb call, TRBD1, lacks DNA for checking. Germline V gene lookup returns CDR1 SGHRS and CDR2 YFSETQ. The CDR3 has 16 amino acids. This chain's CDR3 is CASSLEIAGGPDTQYF.

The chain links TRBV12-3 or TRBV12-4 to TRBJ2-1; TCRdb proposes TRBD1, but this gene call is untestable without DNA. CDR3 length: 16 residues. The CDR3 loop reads CASTPGTGLSYNEQFF.

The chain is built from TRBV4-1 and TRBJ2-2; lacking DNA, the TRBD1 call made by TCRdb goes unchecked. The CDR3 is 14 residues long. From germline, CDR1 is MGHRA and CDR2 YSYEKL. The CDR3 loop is CASSQIQGVGELFF.

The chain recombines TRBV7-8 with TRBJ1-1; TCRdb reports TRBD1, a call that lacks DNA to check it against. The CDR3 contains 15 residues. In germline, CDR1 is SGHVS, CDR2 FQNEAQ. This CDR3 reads CASSLGTGVNTEAFF. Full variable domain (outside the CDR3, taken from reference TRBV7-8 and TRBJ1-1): GAGVSQSPRYKVAKRGQDVALRCDPISGHVSLFWYQQALGQGPEFLTYFQNEAQLDKSGLPSDRFFAERPEGSVSTLKIQRTQQEDSAVYLCASSLGTGVNTEAFFGQGTRLTVV.